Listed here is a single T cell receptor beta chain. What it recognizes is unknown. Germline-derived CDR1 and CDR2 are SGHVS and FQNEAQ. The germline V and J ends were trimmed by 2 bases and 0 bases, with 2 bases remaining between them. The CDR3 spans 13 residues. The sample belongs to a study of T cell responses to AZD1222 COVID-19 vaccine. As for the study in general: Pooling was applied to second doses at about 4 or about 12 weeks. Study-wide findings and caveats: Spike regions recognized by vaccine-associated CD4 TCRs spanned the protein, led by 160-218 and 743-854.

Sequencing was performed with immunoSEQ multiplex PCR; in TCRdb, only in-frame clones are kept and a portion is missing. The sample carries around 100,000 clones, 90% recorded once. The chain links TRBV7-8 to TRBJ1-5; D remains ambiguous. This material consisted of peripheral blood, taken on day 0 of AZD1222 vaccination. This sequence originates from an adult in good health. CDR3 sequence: CASSLNSNQPQHF. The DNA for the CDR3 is TGTGCCAGCAGCTTAAATAGCAATCAGCCCCAGCATTTT. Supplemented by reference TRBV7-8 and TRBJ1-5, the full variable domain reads GAGVSQSPRYKVAKRGQDVALRCDPISGHVSLFWYQQALGQGPEFLTYFQNEAQLDKSGLPSDRFFAERPEGSVSTLKIQRTQQEDSAVYLCASSLNSNQPQHFGDGTRLSIL.